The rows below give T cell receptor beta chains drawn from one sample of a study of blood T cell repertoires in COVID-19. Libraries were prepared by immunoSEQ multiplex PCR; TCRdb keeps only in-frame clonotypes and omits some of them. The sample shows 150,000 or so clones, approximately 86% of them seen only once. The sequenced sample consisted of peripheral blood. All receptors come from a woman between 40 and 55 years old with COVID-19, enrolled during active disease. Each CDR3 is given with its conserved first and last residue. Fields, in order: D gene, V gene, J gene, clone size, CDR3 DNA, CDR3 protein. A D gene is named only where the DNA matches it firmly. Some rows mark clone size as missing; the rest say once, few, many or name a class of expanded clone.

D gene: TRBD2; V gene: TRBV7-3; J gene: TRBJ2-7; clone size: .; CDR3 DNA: TGTGCCAGCAGCTCGTTAGGGCGGGAGAGGGGCGAGCAGTACTTC; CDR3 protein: CASSSLGRERGEQYF
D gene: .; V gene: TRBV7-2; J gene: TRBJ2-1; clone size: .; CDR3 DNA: TGTGCCAGCAGCTTAACAGTCCATGAGCAGTTCTTC; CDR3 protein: CASSLTVHEQFF
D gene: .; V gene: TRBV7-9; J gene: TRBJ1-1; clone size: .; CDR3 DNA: TGTGCCAGCACCACCTACGACAGGAACACTGAAGCTTTCTTT; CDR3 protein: CASTTYDRNTEAFF
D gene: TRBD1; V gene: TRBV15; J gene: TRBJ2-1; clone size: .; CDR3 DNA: TGTGCCACCAGCATACAGGGGGATGAGCAGTTCTTC; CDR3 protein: CATSIQGDEQFF
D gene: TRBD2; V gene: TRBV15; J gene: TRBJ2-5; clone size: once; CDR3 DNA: TGTGCCACCAGCAGCACAGCCGGGCTAGCGGGTAACCAAGAGACCCAGTACTTC; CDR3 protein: CATSSTAGLAGNQETQYF
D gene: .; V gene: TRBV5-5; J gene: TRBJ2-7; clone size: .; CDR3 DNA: TGTGCCAGCAGCCTGGGAACTAGAGGGAACGAGCAGTACTTC; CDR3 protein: CASSLGTRGNEQYF
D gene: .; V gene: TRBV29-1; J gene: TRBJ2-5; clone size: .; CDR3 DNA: TGCAGCGTTTCGGGTGGTGCAGAGGACAGACCAGGGGAGACCCAGTACTTC; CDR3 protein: CSVSGGAEDRPGETQYF
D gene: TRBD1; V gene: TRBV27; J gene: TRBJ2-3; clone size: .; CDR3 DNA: TGTGCCAGCAGTCTAAGACAGGGAACAGATACGCAGTATTTT; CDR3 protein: CASSLRQGTDTQYF
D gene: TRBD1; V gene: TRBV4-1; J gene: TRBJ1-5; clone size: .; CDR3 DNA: TGCGCCAGCAGCTCACAGGGGGCGGGCGCCAATCAGCCCCAGCATTTT; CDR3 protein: CASSSQGAGANQPQHF
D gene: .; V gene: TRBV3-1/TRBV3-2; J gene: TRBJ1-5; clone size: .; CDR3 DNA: TGTGCCAGTTCTGCGAGGGAACATCAGCCCCAGCATTTT; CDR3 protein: CASSAREHQPQHF
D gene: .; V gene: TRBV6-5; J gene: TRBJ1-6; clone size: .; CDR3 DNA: TGTGCCAGCAGTTATGGGGTGGGGAGTTCACCCCTCCACTTT; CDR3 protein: CASSYGVGSSPLHF
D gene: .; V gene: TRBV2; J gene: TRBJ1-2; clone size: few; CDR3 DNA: TGTGCCAGCAGTGCGATGGGGACATCGAACTATGGCTACACCTTC; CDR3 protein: CASSAMGTSNYGYTF
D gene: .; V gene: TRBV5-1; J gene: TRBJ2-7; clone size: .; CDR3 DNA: TGCGCCAGCAGCTTCGCAGGGGAAGGCTACGAGCAGTACTTC; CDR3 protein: CASSFAGEGYEQYF
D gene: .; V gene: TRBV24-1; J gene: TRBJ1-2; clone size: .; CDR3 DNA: TGTGCCACCAGTGATCGGCGGAGAAACACCTTC; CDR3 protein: CATSDRRRNTF
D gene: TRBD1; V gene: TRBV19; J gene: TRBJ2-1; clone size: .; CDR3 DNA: TGTGCCAGTAGTACGGGACCGGGACAGCCTTACAATGAGCAGTTCTTC; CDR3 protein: CASSTGPGQPYNEQFF
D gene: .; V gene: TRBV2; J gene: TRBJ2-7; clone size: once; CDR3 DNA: TGTGCCAGCAGTGACGGTATGGCAGCGAACTCCTACGAGCAGTACTTC; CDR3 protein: CASSDGMAANSYEQYF
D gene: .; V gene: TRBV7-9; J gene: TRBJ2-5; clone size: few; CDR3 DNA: TGTGCCAGCAGCTTAGCGAGGGCTATGGGTGAGACCCAGTACTTC; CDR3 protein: CASSLARAMGETQYF
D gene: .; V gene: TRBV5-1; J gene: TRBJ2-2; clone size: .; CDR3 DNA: TGCGCCAGCAGCTGGACAGTAAAGAACACCGGGGAGCTGTTTTTT; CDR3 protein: CASSWTVKNTGELFF
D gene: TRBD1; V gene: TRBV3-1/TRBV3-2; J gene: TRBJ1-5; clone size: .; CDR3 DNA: TGTGCCAGCAGCCAAGGACAGGGTTGGCGTCAGCCCCAGCATTTT; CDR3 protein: CASSQGQGWRQPQHF
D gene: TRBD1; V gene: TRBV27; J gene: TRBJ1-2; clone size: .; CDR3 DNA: TGTGCCAGCAGTTTAGTTGGGACAGACTATGGCTACACCTTC; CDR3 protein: CASSLVGTDYGYTF
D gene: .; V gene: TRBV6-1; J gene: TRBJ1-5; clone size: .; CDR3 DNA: TGTGCCAGCAGTGAAGCCCCAGGGGCTCAGCCCCAGCATTTT; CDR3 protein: CASSEAPGAQPQHF
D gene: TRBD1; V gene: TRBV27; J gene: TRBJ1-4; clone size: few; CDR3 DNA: TGTGCCAGCAGCGGACAGGGGTTAGCTAATGAAAAACTGTTTTTT; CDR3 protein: CASSGQGLANEKLFF
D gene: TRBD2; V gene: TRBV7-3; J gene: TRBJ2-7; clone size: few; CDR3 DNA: TGTGCCAGCAGCTTATCCGGGACTAGCTCCTACGAGCAGTACTTC; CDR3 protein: CASSLSGTSSYEQYF
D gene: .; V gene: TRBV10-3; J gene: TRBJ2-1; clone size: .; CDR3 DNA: TGTGCCATCAGTGAACTCCCGGGGAGCTACAATGAGCAGTTCTTC; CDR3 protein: CAISELPGSYNEQFF
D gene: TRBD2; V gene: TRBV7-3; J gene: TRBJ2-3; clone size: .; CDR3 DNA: TGTGCCAGCAGCTTAATTGCTAGCGGGGGCGGCACAGATACGCAGTATTTT; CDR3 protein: CASSLIASGGGTDTQYF
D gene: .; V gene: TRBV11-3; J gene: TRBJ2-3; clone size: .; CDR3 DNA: TGTGCCAGCAGCTTGGGGGACATAGGCACAGATACGCAGTATTTT; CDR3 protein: CASSLGDIGTDTQYF
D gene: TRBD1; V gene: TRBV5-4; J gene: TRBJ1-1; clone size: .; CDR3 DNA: TGTGCCAGCAGCCCCAAGGACAGGGGAACTGAAGCTTTCTTT; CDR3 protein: CASSPKDRGTEAFF
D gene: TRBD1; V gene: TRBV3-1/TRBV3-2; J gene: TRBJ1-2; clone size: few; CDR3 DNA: TGTGCCAGCAGCCCGACCACCCCGGGACAGGGAGGCTACACCTTC; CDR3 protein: CASSPTTPGQGGYTF
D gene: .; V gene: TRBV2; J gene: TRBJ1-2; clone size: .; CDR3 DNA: TGTGCCAGCAGTGAAACATTACAATATGGCTACACCTTC; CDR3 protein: CASSETLQYGYTF
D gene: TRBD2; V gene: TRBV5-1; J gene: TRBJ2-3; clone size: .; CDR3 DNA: TGCGCCAGCAGCTTGGCCTCAGCGGGGGAAGGCACAGATACGCAGTATTTT; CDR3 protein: CASSLASAGEGTDTQYF
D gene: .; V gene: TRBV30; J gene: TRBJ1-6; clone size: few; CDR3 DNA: TGTGCCTGGAGTGTCGGCAGGGGTTTACGCGTCCACTTT; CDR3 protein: CAWSVGRGLRVHF
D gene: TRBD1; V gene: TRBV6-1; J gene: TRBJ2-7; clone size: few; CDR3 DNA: TGTGCCAGCAGTGAAGCCGGGACAGCATACGAGCAGTACTTC; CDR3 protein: CASSEAGTAYEQYF
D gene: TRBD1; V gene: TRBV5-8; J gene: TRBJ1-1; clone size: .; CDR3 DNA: TGTGCCAGCAGCTGTAGGCAGGGGGAATCTGGGAGCGCTGAAGCTTTCTTT; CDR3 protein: CASSCRQGESGSAEAFF
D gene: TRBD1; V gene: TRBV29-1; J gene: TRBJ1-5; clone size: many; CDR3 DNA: TGCAGCGTGTCGGGACAGGGGAATGATCAGCCCCAGCATTTT; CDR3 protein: CSVSGQGNDQPQHF
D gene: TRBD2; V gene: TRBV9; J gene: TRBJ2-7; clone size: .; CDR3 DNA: TGTGCCAGCAGCGGCGGTAGCGGGAGTTGGTACGAGCAGTACTTC; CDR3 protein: CASSGGSGSWYEQYF
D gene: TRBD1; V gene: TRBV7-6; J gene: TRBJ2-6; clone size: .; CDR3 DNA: TGTGCCAGCAGCCCAAGACAGGGGGCTGTGTCTGGGGCCAACGTCCTGACTTTC; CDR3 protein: CASSPRQGAVSGANVLTF
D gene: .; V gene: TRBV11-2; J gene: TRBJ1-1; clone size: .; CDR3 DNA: TGTGCCAGCAGCTTAGGGCAAGCTTTCTTT; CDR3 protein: CASSLGQAFF
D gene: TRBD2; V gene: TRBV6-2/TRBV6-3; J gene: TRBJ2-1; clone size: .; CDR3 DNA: TGTGCCAGCAGTTCATTAGCGGGAGTTAACAATGAGCAGTTCTTC; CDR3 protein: CASSSLAGVNNEQFF
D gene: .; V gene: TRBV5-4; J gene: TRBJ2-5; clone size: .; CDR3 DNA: TGTGCCAGCAGGCAACATCAGGGGACCCAAGAGACCCAGTACTTC; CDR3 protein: CASRQHQGTQETQYF
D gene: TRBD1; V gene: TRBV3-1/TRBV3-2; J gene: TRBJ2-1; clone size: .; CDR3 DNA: TGTGCCAGCAGGGGGACAGGTGTTTACAATGAGCAGTTCTTC; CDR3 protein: CASRGTGVYNEQFF
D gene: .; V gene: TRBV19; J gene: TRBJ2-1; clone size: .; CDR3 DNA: TGTGCCAGTAGTATGGAGGGGTTGGGGCATAATGAGCAGTTCTTC; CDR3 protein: CASSMEGLGHNEQFF
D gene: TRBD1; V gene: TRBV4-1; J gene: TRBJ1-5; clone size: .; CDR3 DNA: TGCGCCAGCACCATGACAGGGGCATTGCAGCCCCAGCATTTT; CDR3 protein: CASTMTGALQPQHF
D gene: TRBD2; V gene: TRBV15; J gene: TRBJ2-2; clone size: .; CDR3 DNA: TGTGCCACCAGCAGAACCACGGTGACGCGGGAGGAGGATACCGGGGAGCTGTTTTTT; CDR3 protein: CATSRTTVTREEDTGELFF
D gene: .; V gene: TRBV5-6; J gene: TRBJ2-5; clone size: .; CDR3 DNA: TGTGCCAGCAGCTTGGATAGGGGTGAGACCCAGTACTTC; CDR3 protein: CASSLDRGETQYF
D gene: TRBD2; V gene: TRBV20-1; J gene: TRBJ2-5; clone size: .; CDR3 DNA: TGCAGTGCTAGAGGGGGGGGGACCCAGTACTTC; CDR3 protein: CSARGGGTQYF